The text below deals with one TCR beta chain. In its sample, this clonotype was seen a few times. Its antigen is not yet known. It has no much larger one-base neighbor in the sample; base qualities were not kept. According to the study, the label for this sample's treatment or condition signals: live attenuated yellow fever vaccine strain. PBMCs were isolated from peripheral blood using a standard Ficoll-Paque protocol. CD4 and CD8 T-cell fractions were isolated with Dynabeads CD4 and CD8 positive selection kits. RNA was extracted with TriZol from bulk PBMCs, CD4 and CD8 fractions, and dextramer-positive and dextramer-negative fractions. The data were obtained in a study of T cells after yellow fever vaccination (dated by TCRdb to about 2019). Background for the entire study: The SMART-Seq v4 Ultra Low Input RNA kit was used to prepare libraries from fractions with low cell numbers. Two healthy male donors made up the cohort, one aged 18 to 30 years and the other aged 30 to 40 years. To track T-cell clones before and after primary and booster YFV17D yellow fever vaccination, bulk TCR alpha and beta repertoires were sequenced longitudinally. Blood was collected at multiple timepoints before and after primary and secondary immunization, and bulk PBMC replicates and cell subsets were isolated.

Paper-wide results and their limitations: A small fraction of clonotypes appeared in both the CD4 and CD8 compartments, likely as a result of convergent recombination. Computational filtering was required because FACS-sorted repertoires could contain abundant contaminating clonotypes from the bulk population. Compared with the primary T-cell response, the secondary T-cell response was weaker but faster, peaking on day 5 rather than day 15. Because only a couple of donors were included in the study, the extent to which the findings can be generalized is limited. After the booster, most of the clones that had expanded following primary vaccination were detected again (around 95% of CD4 and 80% to 90% of CD8), which suggests that memory was broadly maintained.

TCR cDNA was synthesized by 5'RACE template switching, which introduced a universal primer site and unique molecular identifiers. Priming for cDNA synthesis came from both the TCR alpha and TCR beta constant segments. Library amplification involved two PCR steps, and the second step added sample barcodes and sequencing adapters. Libraries were sequenced on Illumina HiSeq 2500 (2x100 bp) or NovaSeq (2x150 bp). The study's processing was this. Reads were demultiplexed and collapsed into UMI consensus sequences with MIGEC, and V(D)J alignment was performed with MiXCR. Vaccine-responding clonotypes were identified with edgeR using replicate PBMC samples, with FDR below 0.01 and a log2 fold change above 5 up to day 15 being required. Bulk clonotypes were assigned CD4 or CD8 identity according to which sequenced CD4 or CD8 repertoire held them at higher abundance. TCRdb passed the public sequencing reads through fastp at Q25 and MiXCR, retaining productive beta sequences. Rows matching on CDR3 protein sequence are summarized as one entry with the most common DNA and genes. TCRdb, rather than the study authors, made the V and J calls. The sample table holds about 260,000 distinct CDR3 sequences, of which 13% were seen once. The biggest ten clones account for around 0.49% of the sample.

V lost 7 bases and J lost 7 bases; the stretch between them is 17 bases long. The CDR1 and CDR2 encoded by the germline V gene are SGHTA and FQGNSA. The CDR3 starts with the cysteine, ends with the phenylalanine, and has 15 residues. Of the read, only the CDR3 DNA is kept; its 45 bases are in frame from base 1. The material was CD4+ T cells sorted from PBMCs, obtained 45 days after the yellow fever booster vaccination. The chain links TRBV7-2 with TRBJ1-6, with the D gene not clear enough to name. The clonotype was recovered from a man aged 25 to 40 who received the YFV17D yellow fever vaccine. The nucleotide sequence is TGTGCCAGCAAGGGCCTCCCTACCGGGAATTCACCCCTCCACTTT. Its translation reads: CASKGLPTGNSPLHF.